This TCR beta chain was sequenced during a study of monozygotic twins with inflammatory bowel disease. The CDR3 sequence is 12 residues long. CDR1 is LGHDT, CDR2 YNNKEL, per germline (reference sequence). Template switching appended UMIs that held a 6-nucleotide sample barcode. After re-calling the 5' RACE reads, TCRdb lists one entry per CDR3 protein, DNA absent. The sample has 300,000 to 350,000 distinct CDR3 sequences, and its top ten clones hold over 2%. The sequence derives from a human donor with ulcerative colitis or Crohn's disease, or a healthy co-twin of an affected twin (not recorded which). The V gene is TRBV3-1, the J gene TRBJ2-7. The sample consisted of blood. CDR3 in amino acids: CASSPRSGEQYF.